This is a list of T cell receptor beta chains from one sample in a study of T cells in Graves' hyperthyroidism and ophthalmopathy. Each CDR3 protein gets one entry after TCRdb re-called the multiplex PCR reads with MiXCR. The sample contains 350,000 to 400,000 distinct CDR3 sequences, less than 20% of which appear only once. Source material: blood. The receptors were sampled from a man aged 18 to 29 with Graves' ophthalmopathy. The CDR3 runs from the conserved cysteine through the conserved F or W. Rows may omit the clone size; those that give it use once, few, many or a size class.

TRBV5-1	few	TRBJ2-5	CASSLSGSQETQYF
TRBV7-8	many	TRBJ2-1	CASSFAVAGGRGEQFF
TRBV14	many	TRBJ1-1	CASSQTVYTEAFF
TRBV13	few	TRBJ2-7	CASSRPPGQARGYEQYF
TRBV10-3	few	TRBJ2-7	CAISESPPSGGAYEQYF
TRBV20-1	many	TRBJ2-1	CSARDRRQVHNEQFF
TRBV18	many	TRBJ2-5	CASSPGLAGPQETQYF
TRBV3-1	.	TRBJ2-6	CASSQVDRFVSGANVLTF
TRBV10-3	few	TRBJ2-7	CAISEGQLYEQYF
TRBV10-2	.	TRBJ2-3	CASRFLAGEYTQYF
TRBV28	.	TRBJ2-7	CASSLSMAGAGYEQYF
TRBV6-5	.	TRBJ2-7	CASSYSILTYEQYF
TRBV20-1	few	TRBJ1-6	CSARDRGRGDRNSPLHF
TRBV19	few	TRBJ2-1	CASLITSGGNNEQFF
TRBV24-1	many	TRBJ2-3	CATSDDDSSSTDTQYF
TRBV2	many	TRBJ1-1	CASSTQGFNTEAFF
TRBV20-1	.	TRBJ2-1	CSAGTSGGADQFF
TRBV19	few	TRBJ2-1	CASSTGVGWESSYNEQFF
TRBV19	.	TRBJ1-1	CASTIDPGKNTEAFF
TRBV5-8	.	TRBJ1-2	CAVQKPPNYGYTF
TRBV2	many	TRBJ1-5	CASRMMKESSNQPQHF
TRBV13	few	TRBJ2-7	CASSFYGGFEQYF
TRBV5-4	.	TRBJ1-2	CASSLRTGDYGYTF
TRBV18	many	TRBJ1-1	CASSRGEVGTAEAFF
TRBV7-8	many	TRBJ1-5	CASSLTQGAGDQPQHF
TRBV7-6	many	TRBJ2-5	CASSLRGGGETQYF
TRBV5-1	.	TRBJ2-5	CASSFRLAGETQYF
TRBV5-6	many	TRBJ1-2	CASRGPGTGRYGYTF
TRBV20-1	many	TRBJ2-1	CSASRQGESAEQFF